This TCR beta chain originates from a study of neurological immune-mediated disorders. The V gene's germline CDR1 is SGHRS and CDR2 YFSETQ. This CDR3 has 16 residues. Synthesis of cDNA used 5'RACE (with 10-nucleotide random UMIs). The output of every sequencing run exceeded 200 million TCR-beta sequences, derived from 15-18 subjects. MiXCR, run by TCRdb on the 5' RACE reads, gives a single entry per CDR3 protein. The sample lists some 50,000 distinct CDR3 sequences, 13% occurring once. Time point defined: longitudinal time-point 2. Unsorted libraries were generated from 2 million PBMCs held at -80 degrees C. With respect to this clonotype: One end of the junction does not line up with germline, which may come from a read error.

Sequencing used PBMCs. The source of this sequence is a male donor with HTLV-1-associated myelopathy (HAM/TSP). The chain recombines TRBV5-1 with TRBJ2-4; D is perhaps TRBD1 (6 bases). As DNA, the CDR3 is TGCGCCAGCAGCGCCCAGGACAGAGGAGCCGAAAACATTCAGTACTTC. This encodes CASSAQDRGAENIQYF.